The 9 T cell receptor beta chains in this list originate from one sample, sequenced in a study of CD4+ T cells in melanoma. Assay: immunoSEQ multiplex PCR; the TCRdb copy retains only in-frame clones and omits some. The sample has tens of thousands of clones, approximately 74% seen once. The sequencing sample was made of tumor tissue. These TCRs come from a human donor with melanoma.

CDR3 nucleotides: TGTGCCAGCAGCCCTATTACTTTTGAAGCCCTCCACTTT. This codes for CASSPITFEALHF. V gene TRBV7-8 combines with J gene TRBJ1-6, with D unclear. CDR1 SGHVS and CDR2 FQNEAQ come from the germline V gene. The V end was cut by 5 bases, the J end by 14 bases, with 16 bases between. The CDR3 is 13 residues long. Full variable domain (outside the CDR3, taken from reference TRBV7-8 and TRBJ1-6): GAGVSQSPRYKVAKRGQDVALRCDPISGHVSLFWYQQALGQGPEFLTYFQNEAQLDKSGLPSDRFFAERPEGSVSTLKIQRTQQEDSAVYLCASSPITFEALHFGNGTRLTVT.

The chain employs TRBV30 and TRBJ1-2; D may be TRBD1 (5 bases). The V end was cut by 2 bases, the J end by 3 bases, with 16 bases between. In germline, CDR1 is GTSNPN, CDR2 SVGIG (reference sequence). The CDR3 length is 15 residues. The DNA of the CDR3 is TGTGCCTGGAGTAGCTGGGGGTCCCCGGACTATGGCTACACCTTC. Translation gives CAWSSWGSPDYGYTF.

The J gene is TRBJ2-5, the V gene TRBV2; TRBD2 matches 7 bases. The CDR3 length is 15 residues. CDR1 is SNHLY, CDR2 FYNNEI, per germline. V shed 0 bases, J shed 6 bases, and the junction held 7 bases outside the gene matches. The CDR3 DNA reads TGTGCCAGCAGTGAAGCGAGGGCGGGGGTAAAGACCCAGTACTTC. Translating it yields CASSEARAGVKTQYF.

The genes are TRBV29-1 and TRBJ2-5; D assignment may be TRBD1 or TRBD2 (5 bases each). This CDR3 comprises 10 residues. Trimming shortened V by 4 bases and J by 5 bases, and 5 bases separated the two germline ends. Germline V lookup: CDR1 SQVTM, CDR2 ANQGSEA. The CDR3 sequence is CSVGGETQYF. Here the CDR3 DNA reads TGCAGCGTTGGGGGGGAGACCCAGTACTTC.

The chain joins TRBV5-1 to TRBJ2-5, with 12 bases fitting TRBD1. With V trimmed by 4 bases and J by 6 bases, 7 bases remained unmatched. The CDR3 loop spans 15 amino acids. In germline, CDR1 is SGHRS, CDR2 YFSETQ. Written as DNA, the CDR3 is TGCGCCAGCAGCCGCGGGACAGGGGGCGCAAAGACCCAGTACTTC. Protein sequence: CASSRGTGGAKTQYF.

This clone was detected once. The chain has TRBV4-3 and TRBJ1-5; D gene uncertain. This CDR3 has 14 amino acids. CDR1 is LGHNA and CDR2 is YSLEER in the germline V gene. V lost 4 bases and J 2 bases, leaving 9 bases between the germline ends. CDR3 amino acids: CASSPEYGNQPQHF. CDR3 bases: TGCGCCAGCAGCCCCGAGTACGGCAATCAGCCCCAGCATTTT.

The chain couples TRBV14 to TRBJ2-1, with TRBD2 as a possible D gene (7 bases). CDR1 is SGHDN and CDR2 is FVKESK in the germline V gene. The CDR3 covers 15 residues. With 0 bases removed from V and 12 bases from J, the gap between germline ends came to 18 bases. The CDR3 DNA sequence: TGTGCCAGCAGCCAAGATCGGGTGAGGGGGAGGGGGCAGTTCTTC. Its translation: CASSQDRVRGRGQFF.

The V and J genes are TRBV5-1 and TRBJ2-1; 9 nucleotides match TRBD2. Germline CDR1 is SGHRS and CDR2 is YFSETQ. The CDR3 consists of 16 residues. Trimming at V came to 4 bases and at J to 4 bases, leaving 9 bases not matched to a gene. The CDR3 bases are TGCGCCAGCAGCCCCCGGCTAGCGGGGACTTACAATGAGCAGTTCTTC. As protein: CASSPRLAGTYNEQFF. Full variable domain (rest looked up from reference TRBV5-1 and TRBJ2-1): KAGVTQTPRYLIKTRGQQVTLSCSPISGHRSVSWYQQTPGQGLQFLFEYFSETQRNKGNFPGRFSGRQFSNSRSEMNVSTLELGDSALYLCASSPRLAGTYNEQFFGPGTRLTVL.

This chain joins TRBV7-2 and TRBJ1-2; a weak D match, TRBD1 (5 bases). CDR1 and CDR2 from the germline V gene are SGHTA and FQGNSA. CDR3 length: 13 residues. The V gene lost 5 bases and the J gene lost 4 bases, with 11 bases spanning the gap. The CDR3 nucleotides read TGTGCCAGCAGCCTCGGGGCTGCCTATGGCTACACCTTC. This translates into CASSLGAAYGYTF. Together with reference TRBV7-2 and TRBJ1-2, the CDR3 gives the full variable domain: GAGVSQSPSNKVTEKGKDVELRCDPISGHTALYWYRQSLGQGLEFLIYFQGNSAPDKSGLPSDRFSAERTGGSVSTLTIQRTQQEDSAVYLCASSLGAAYGYTFGSGTRLTVV.